The rows below give T cell receptor beta chains drawn from one sample of a study of T cell changes during pregnancy in multiple sclerosis. TCRdb's table, derived via immunoSEQ multiplex PCR, lists solely in-frame clones and lacks some. Found here are more than 70,000 clones, roughly 90% of them singletons; the top ten hold 0.9% to 0.95%. The sequenced sample was peripheral blood, obtained before pregnancy. Receptors originate from a female donor with multiple sclerosis, enrolled in a pregnancy study. The CDR3 runs from the conserved cysteine through the conserved F or W. Each record gives: V gene, J gene, clone size, D gene, CDR3 DNA, CDR3 protein. D genes are given only for firm matches. Rows may omit the clone size; those that give it use once, few, many or a size class.

>TRBV28|TRBJ2-7|few|NA
TGTGCCAGCAGTTGGGGCCACGAGCAGTACTTC
CASSWGHEQYF
>TRBV5-4|TRBJ2-3|NA|NA
TGTGCCAGCAGCTTGTTAGGCACAGATACGCAGTATTTT
CASSLLGTDTQYF
>TRBV30|TRBJ2-1|NA|TRBD2
TGTGCCTGGAGTGCCCTAGCGGGCCCTTACAATGAGCAGTTCTTC
CAWSALAGPYNEQFF
>TRBV18|TRBJ2-1|NA|NA
TGTGCCAGCTCACCACCGAGGGGGAACAATGAGCAGTTCTTC
CASSPPRGNNEQFF
>TRBV10-3|TRBJ1-2|NA|NA
TGTGCCATCAGACCGGGGGACTATGGCTACACCTTC
CAIRPGDYGYTF
>TRBV4-3|TRBJ1-5|NA|NA
TGCGCCAGCAGCCAAGATATGGGCACTTCGGGGCAGCCCCAGCATTTT
CASSQDMGTSGQPQHF
>TRBV6-6|TRBJ1-5|NA|NA
TGTGCCAGCAGCCGGGAAACAGCCAATCAGCCCCAGCATTTT
CASSRETANQPQHF
>TRBV10-1|TRBJ1-2|NA|NA
TGCGCCAGCAGTGCGGGAGTTGGCTTC
CASSAGVGF
>TRBV19|TRBJ2-6|NA|NA
TGTGCCAGTAGCGGACAGACCCGCTCTGGGGCCAACGTCCTGACTTTC
CASSGQTRSGANVLTF
>TRBV18|TRBJ1-5|NA|TRBD1
TGTGCCAGCTCACCAGAGGGCAGGGGGCGGCCCCAGCATTTT
CASSPEGRGRPQHF
>TRBV4-2|TRBJ1-2|NA|TRBD1
TGTGCCAGCAGCCAAGAAGGGACAGGGGTGGGGGGCTACACCTTC
CASSQEGTGVGGYTF
>TRBV27|TRBJ2-1|NA|TRBD1
TGTGCCAGCCGAAGACAGGGTCTAGGGGATGAGCAGTTCTTC
CASRRQGLGDEQFF
>TRBV5-1|TRBJ1-1|NA|NA
TGCGCCAGCAGTAAAAAGGCGGGGAACACTGAAGCTTTCTTT
CASSKKAGNTEAFF
>TRBV28|TRBJ1-1|once|TRBD1
TGTGCCAGCCCTCCGGTGGGCAGGGGGCACACTGAAGCTTTCTTT
CASPPVGRGHTEAFF
>TRBV4-1|TRBJ1-2|NA|NA
TGCGCCAGCAGCCAAGATGGCCGTTACGGCTACACCTTC
CASSQDGRYGYTF
>TRBV2|TRBJ2-1|NA|TRBD1
TGTGCCAGCACTGGGACAGGGGCTAGGAATGAGCAGTTCTTC
CASTGTGARNEQFF
>TRBV4-2|TRBJ1-1|NA|NA
TGTGCCAGCAGCCAAGCGGAGAGACTAATCATGAACACTGAAGCTTTCTTT
CASSQAERLIMNTEAFF
>TRBV19|TRBJ1-1|once|TRBD1
TGTGCCAGTAGTATTCCGAGGGACAGGGCGTTTAAGACTGAAGCTTTCTTT
CASSIPRDRAFKTEAFF
>TRBV4-2|TRBJ2-1|NA|TRBD2
TGTGCCAGCAGCCTTGGACTAGCGGGATCCTCCTACAATGAGCAGTTCTTC
CASSLGLAGSSYNEQFF
>TRBV5-4|TRBJ2-1|NA|NA
TGTGCCAGCAGCGGGATTAGCGGAGAGGCTGGCAATGAGCAGTTCTTC
CASSGISGEAGNEQFF
>TRBV18|TRBJ1-5|NA|NA
TGTGCCAGCTCAAAAGGACAATCCAATCAGCCCCAGCATTTT
CASSKGQSNQPQHF
>TRBV5-1|TRBJ2-5|NA|TRBD1
TGCGCCAGCAGCGAAAGACAGGGCCGGGAGACCCAGTACTTC
CASSERQGRETQYF